This T cell receptor beta chain was found in a study of cytomegalovirus exposure and HLA in healthy donors. The overall study: Sequencing of about 179 million T cells in an earlier analysis found some 100 million unique TCR beta sequences. General observations from the study: In a later analysis, TCR beta V- and J-gene trimming showed a link to a missense DCLRE1C variant. In a later analysis, at a false discovery rate of 0.05, under 20,000 TCR beta sequences matched HLA alleles.

At sampling all donors were nominally healthy, likely with unrecorded immune exposures. PCR amplification relied on 60 Vbeta primers (plus 13 Jbeta primers). The repertoire was sequenced with immunoSEQ multiplex PCR; TCRdb's copy has only in-frame clones and lacks some. The sample yields 120,000 or so clones, over 70% seen once. To note about this clone: The antigen is unknown.

The clonotype was recovered from a female donor in good health and CMV-seronegative. Sample: PBMCs.

CDR3 sequence: CASSDQGSRGNEKLFF. The DNA for the CDR3 is TGTGCCAGCAGCGATCAGGGGTCCCGAGGCAATGAAAAACTGTTTTTT. The rearrangement joins TRBV5-4 to TRBJ1-4; a possible D gene is TRBD1 (6 bases). The CDR3 covers 16 residues. V was clipped by 4 bases and J by 5 bases, with 18 bases between them. The germline gives CDR1 SGHNT, CDR2 YYREEE (reference sequence).